The TCR beta chain described here comes from a study of cytomegalovirus exposure and HLA in healthy donors. Both 60 Vbeta primers and 13 Jbeta primers went into the PCR. This table comes from immunoSEQ multiplex PCR, and its TCRdb copy is limited to in-frame clones, with some not included. The data contain about 160,000 clones, almost 85% of them seen just once; the ten biggest clones take up about 1%. This clone has just a few counts. What it binds is unknown. Germline V gene data show CDR1 as KGHSH and CDR2 as LQKENI. This CDR3 spans 13 amino acids. The V gene lost 5 bases and the J gene lost 2 bases, with 8 bases spanning the gap. Study-wide results and limits: The availability of immune exposure information extended only to CMV serostatus. Altogether, more than 150 TCR beta chains were recorded as cytomegalovirus-associated.

The chain employs TRBV18 and TRBJ2-3; D call uncertain. The sample consisted of PBMCs. This clonotype originated in a man aged 25-45 years in good health and CMV-seronegative. CDR3 DNA: TGTGCCAGCTCAGCCGACTTCACAGATACGCAGTATTTT. Translated, it gives CASSADFTDTQYF.